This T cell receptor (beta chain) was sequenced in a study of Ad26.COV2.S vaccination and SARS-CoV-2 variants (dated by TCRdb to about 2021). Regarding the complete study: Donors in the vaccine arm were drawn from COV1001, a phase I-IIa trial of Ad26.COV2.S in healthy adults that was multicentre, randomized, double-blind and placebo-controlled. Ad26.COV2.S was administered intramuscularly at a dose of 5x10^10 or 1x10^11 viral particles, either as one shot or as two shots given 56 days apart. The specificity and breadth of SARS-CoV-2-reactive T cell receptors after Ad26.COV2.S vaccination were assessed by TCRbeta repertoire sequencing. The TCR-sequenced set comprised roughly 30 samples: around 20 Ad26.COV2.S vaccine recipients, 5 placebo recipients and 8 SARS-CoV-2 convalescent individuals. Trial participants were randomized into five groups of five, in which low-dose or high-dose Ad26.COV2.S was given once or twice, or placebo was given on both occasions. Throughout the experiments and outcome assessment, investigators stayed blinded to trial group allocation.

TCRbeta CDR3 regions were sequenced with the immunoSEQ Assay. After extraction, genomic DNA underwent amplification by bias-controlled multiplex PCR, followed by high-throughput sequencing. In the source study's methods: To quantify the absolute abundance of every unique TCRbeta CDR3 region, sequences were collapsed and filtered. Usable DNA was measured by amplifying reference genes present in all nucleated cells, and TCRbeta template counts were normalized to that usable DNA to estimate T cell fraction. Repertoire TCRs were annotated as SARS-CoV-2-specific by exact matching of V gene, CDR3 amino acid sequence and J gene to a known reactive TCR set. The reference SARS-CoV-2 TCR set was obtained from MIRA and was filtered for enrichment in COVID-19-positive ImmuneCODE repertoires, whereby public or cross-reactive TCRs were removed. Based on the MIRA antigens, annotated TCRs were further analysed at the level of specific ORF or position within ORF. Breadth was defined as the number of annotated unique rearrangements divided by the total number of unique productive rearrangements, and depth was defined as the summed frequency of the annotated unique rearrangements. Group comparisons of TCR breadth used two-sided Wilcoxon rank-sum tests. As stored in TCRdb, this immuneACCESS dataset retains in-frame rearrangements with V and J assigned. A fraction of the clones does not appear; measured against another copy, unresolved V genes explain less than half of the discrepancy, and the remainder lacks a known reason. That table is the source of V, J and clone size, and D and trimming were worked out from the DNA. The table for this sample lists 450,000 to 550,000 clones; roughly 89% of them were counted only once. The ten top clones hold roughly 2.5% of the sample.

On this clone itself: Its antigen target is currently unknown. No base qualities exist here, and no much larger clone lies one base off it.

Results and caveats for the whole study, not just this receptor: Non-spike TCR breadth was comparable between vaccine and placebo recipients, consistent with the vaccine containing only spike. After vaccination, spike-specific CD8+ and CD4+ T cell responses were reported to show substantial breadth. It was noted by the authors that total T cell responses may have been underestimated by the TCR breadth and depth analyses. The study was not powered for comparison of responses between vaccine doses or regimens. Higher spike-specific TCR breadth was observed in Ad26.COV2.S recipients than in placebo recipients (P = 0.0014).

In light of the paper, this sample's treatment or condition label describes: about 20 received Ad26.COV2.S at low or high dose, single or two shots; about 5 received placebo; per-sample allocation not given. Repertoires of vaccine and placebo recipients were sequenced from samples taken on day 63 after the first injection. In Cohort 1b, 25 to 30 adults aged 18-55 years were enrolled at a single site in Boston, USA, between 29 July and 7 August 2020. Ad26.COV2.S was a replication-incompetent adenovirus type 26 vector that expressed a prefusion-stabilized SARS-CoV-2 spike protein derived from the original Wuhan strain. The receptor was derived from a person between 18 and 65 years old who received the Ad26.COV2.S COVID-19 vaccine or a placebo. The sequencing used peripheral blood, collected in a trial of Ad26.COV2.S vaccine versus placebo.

The CDR3 amino acid sequence is: CASSPSDRHSQETQYF. The DNA sequence is given as TGCGCCAGCAGCCCCTCGGACAGACACTCCCAAGAGACCCAGTACTTC. Recombination linked TRBV23-1 to TRBJ2-5; D gene: possibly TRBD1, on 6 matching bases. TRBV23-1 counts as an open reading frame of uncertain function. The CDR3 has 16 amino acids, counting the end cysteine and phenylalanine. Only CDR3 DNA remains: 48 bases, in frame from the first base. Trimming removed 6 bases from V and 1 base from J, leaving 18 bases between the germline ends.